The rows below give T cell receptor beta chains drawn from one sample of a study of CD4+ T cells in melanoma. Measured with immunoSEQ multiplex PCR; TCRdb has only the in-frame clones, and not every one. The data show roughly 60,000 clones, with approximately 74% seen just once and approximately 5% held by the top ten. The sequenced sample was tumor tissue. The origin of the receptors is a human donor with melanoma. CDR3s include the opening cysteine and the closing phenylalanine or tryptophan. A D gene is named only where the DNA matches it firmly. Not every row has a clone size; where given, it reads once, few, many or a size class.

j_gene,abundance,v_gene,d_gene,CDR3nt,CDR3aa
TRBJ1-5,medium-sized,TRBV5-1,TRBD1,TGCGCCAGCAGCTTGGGGGACAGTTATAGCAATCAGCCCCAGCATTTT,CASSLGDSYSNQPQHF
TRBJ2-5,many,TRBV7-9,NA,TGTGCCAGCAGCTTAGGATTGGCCGGGGAGACCCAGTACTTC,CASSLGLAGETQYF
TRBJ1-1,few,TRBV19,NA,TGTGCCAGTAGTCTGGACCCGAACACTGAAGCTTTCTTT,CASSLDPNTEAFF
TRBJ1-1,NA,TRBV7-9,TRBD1,TGTGCCAGCAGCGGACAGGGGGCCACGAACACTGAAGCTTTCTTT,CASSGQGATNTEAFF
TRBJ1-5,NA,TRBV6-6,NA,TGTGCCAGCAGACCCGACGGGCAAGCCCAGCATTTT,CASRPDGQAQHF
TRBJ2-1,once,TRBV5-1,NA,TGCGCCAGCAGCTTCACAGGGCCGGACAATGAGCAGTTCTTC,CASSFTGPDNEQFF
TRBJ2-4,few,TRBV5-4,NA,TGTGCCAGCAGCTCACCGACATTGTTAGCCAAAAACATTCAGTACTTC,CASSSPTLLAKNIQYF
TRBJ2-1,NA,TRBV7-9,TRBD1,TGTGCCAGCGGGACAGAGGTTTGGCCCGGTGAGCAGTTCTTC,CASGTEVWPGEQFF
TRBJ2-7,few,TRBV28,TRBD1,TGTGCCAGCAGTTCGCCTACACAGGGGAAATTACGCGAGCAGTACTTC,CASSSPTQGKLREQYF
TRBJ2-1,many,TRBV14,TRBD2,TGTGCCAGCAGCCAACCCCCCGGGGGGGGGAGCTACAATGAGCAGTTCTTC,CASSQPPGGGSYNEQFF
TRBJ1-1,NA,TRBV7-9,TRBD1,TGTGCCAGCAGCCTCTCGGGACAGGGGAACACTGAAGCTTTCTTT,CASSLSGQGNTEAFF
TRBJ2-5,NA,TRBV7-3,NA,TGTGCCAGCAGCTTATCAGGGGCGCAGACCCAGTACTTC,CASSLSGAQTQYF
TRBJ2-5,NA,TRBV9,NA,TGTGCCAGCAGCGTGGGAGAGATAGAGACCCAGTACTTC,CASSVGEIETQYF
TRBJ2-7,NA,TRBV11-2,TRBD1,TGTGCCACCGCCGGACAGGGGCTCGACGAGCAGTACTTC,CATAGQGLDEQYF
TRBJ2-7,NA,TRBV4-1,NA,TGCGCCAGCAGTCAAGATCGGAAAGGGGGATTCTACGAGCAGTACTTC,CASSQDRKGGFYEQYF
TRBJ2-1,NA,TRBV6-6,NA,TGTGCCAGCAGTTACCCCGAAGGGGCGGTGTACAATGAGCAGTTCTTC,CASSYPEGAVYNEQFF
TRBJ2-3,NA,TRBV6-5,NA,TGTGCCAGCAGACGAGGGGCCACAGATACGCAGTATTTT,CASRRGATDTQYF